This T cell receptor (beta chain) is drawn from a study of metastatic and nonmetastatic thyroid tumors. TCRdb re-called the PCR reads through MiXCR. The sample yields 7,000 to 9,500 clones, less than 25% seen once. No treatment of any kind had been given to any patient before thyroid surgery. This clone was detected ten times or more. The CDR3 covers 14 residues. The V gene's germline CDR1 is KGHSH and CDR2 LQKENI. V was cut by 2 bases and J by 4 bases, with 9 bases left in between. This clonotype originated in a female donor with papillary thyroid cancer or a benign thyroid nodule (not recorded which). Some clones in this sample may be carry-over from other donors' samples. This sequence joins TRBV18 and TRBJ1-5, with D hard to call. The sequenced sample consisted of adjacent normal tissue. The CDR3 DNA follows: TGTGCCAGCTCACCAACAACAGAGAATCAGCCCCAGCATTTT. It yields the protein CASSPTTENQPQHF. The variable domain in full, with the rest retrieved from reference TRBV18 and TRBJ1-5, is NAGVMQNPRHLVRRRGQEARLRCSPMKGHSHVYWYRQLPEEGLKFMVYLQKENIIDESGMPKERFSAEFPKEGPSILRIQQVVRGDSAAYFCASSPTTENQPQHFGDGTRLSIL.